This TCR beta chain emerged from a study of blood T cell repertoires in COVID-19. In the original analysis: Amplification of reference gene primers provided the estimated nucleated cell counts. TCRdb keeps only in-frame clones here, not all; method: immunoSEQ multiplex PCR. That table supplies the V and J calls and clone size; D and trimming were determined from the DNA. The sample shows 150,000 to 200,000 clones, 83% of them seen only once. This clone has more than one count but fewer than ten. Patients from Seattle were sampled longitudinally, starting during active infection. The V and J ends lost 5 bases and 3 bases, in that order; junction bases with no gene match: 6. The germline CDR1 and CDR2 sequences are PRHDT and FYEKMQ (reference sequence). This CDR3 is built from 15 residues.

The rearrangement uses TRBV13 and TRBJ2-1; 8 positions match TRBD1. The sample comprised peripheral blood. The source of this sequence is a woman aged 65 to 85 with COVID-19, enrolled during active disease. For the CDR3, the DNA is TGTGCCAGCAGCCGGACAGGGCCTTACTACAATGAGCAGTTCTTC. Encoded protein: CASSRTGPYYNEQFF.